Shown below are 17 T cell receptor beta chains from a single sample sequenced in a study of blood T cell repertoires in COVID-19. TCRdb's copy holds only in-frame clones and misses some; the assay was immunoSEQ multiplex PCR. Of some 160,000 clones in the sample, about 83% are singletons; the top ten hold roughly a fifth. Source material: peripheral blood. These receptors were taken from a woman in her seventies who had recovered from COVID-19.

The V call is TRBV25-1, the J call TRBJ1-4; D remains ambiguous. The CDR3 runs to 16 residues. The V gene's germline CDR1 is MGHDK and CDR2 SYGVNS. V lost 0 bases to trimming and J lost 5 bases, with 13 bases between them. The CDR3 loop reads CASSEYLGVRNEKLFF. CDR3 DNA sequence: TGTGCCAGCAGTGAATATCTGGGAGTGCGGAATGAAAAACTGTTTTTT.

The chain links TRBV7-9 to TRBJ2-7; possible D gene TRBD2, 6 bases. Looked up from germline, CDR1 is SEHNR and CDR2 is FQNEAQ (reference sequence). The V and J ends lost 5 bases and 2 bases respectively, with 16 bases between them. The CDR3 runs 15 residues. For the CDR3, the DNA is TGTGCCAGCAGCCCGGGGCTAGCGCACACCTACGAGCAGTACTTC. Amino acids: CASSPGLAHTYEQYF.

This clone was seen a few times. The J gene is TRBJ1-1, the V gene TRBV2; D call uncertain. Trimming removed 6 bases from V and 0 bases from J, with 11 bases in between. Per the germline V gene, CDR1 is SNHLY and CDR2 is FYNNEI. The CDR3 covers 14 residues. CDR3 residues: CASSMEGMNTEAFF. The DNA of the CDR3 is TGTGCCAGCAGCATGGAGGGAATGAACACTGAAGCTTTCTTT.

The V call is TRBV19, the J call TRBJ2-6; TRBD1 is a possible D gene (5 bases). Germline loops: CDR1 LNHDA, CDR2 SQIVND (reference sequence). With 4 bases removed from V and 0 bases from J, the gap between germline ends came to 10 bases. The CDR3 contains 16 residues. CDR3 region: CASSRGTNSGANVLTF. CDR3 DNA: TGTGCCAGTAGTAGGGGCACCAACTCTGGGGCCAACGTCCTGACTTTC.

This rearrangement joins TRBV5-1 to TRBJ2-6; D is possibly TRBD1 (5 bases). The V end was cut by 1 base, the J end by 9 bases, with 14 bases between. Germline V gene lookup returns CDR1 SGHRS and CDR2 YFSETQ. The CDR3 covers 15 residues. The CDR3 DNA reads TGCGCCAGCAGCTTGAGGGCAGGGCAGGGCAACGTCCTGACTTTC. Translation gives CASSLRAGQGNVLTF.

This clone turned up a few times. The chain combines TRBV7-2 with TRBJ2-1; a possible D gene is TRBD2 (6 bases). The CDR3 extends over 14 amino acids. V was cut by 4 bases and J by 5 bases, with 12 bases left in between. Germline-derived CDR1 and CDR2 are SGHTA and FQGNSA. The CDR3 loop is CASSYSGANNEQFF. The CDR3 region has the DNA TGTGCCAGCAGCTATAGCGGAGCTAACAATGAGCAGTTCTTC.

This clone appeared a single time. The rearrangement joins TRBV18 to TRBJ1-3; tentative D call: TRBD1 (6 bases). V was pared by 3 bases and J by 0 bases, with 12 bases between. Germline CDR1 and CDR2: KGHSH and LQKENI. The length of the CDR3 is 16 residues. This CDR3 reads CASSPQGWNSGNTIYF. In nucleotides, the CDR3 is TGTGCCAGCTCACCGCAGGGGTGGAACTCTGGAAACACCATATATTTT.

The V call is TRBV20-1, the J call TRBJ2-1; 7 bases agree with TRBD2. The J segment lost 1 base and the V segment lost 3 bases, leaving 9 bases of the junction unmatched. The CDR3 is 16 amino acids. Germline CDR1 is DFQATT and CDR2 is SNEGSKA (reference sequence). CDR3 loop: CSASLRERGSYNEQFF. CDR3 nucleotides: TGCAGTGCTAGTCTGCGGGAGAGGGGATCCTACAATGAGCAGTTCTTC.

This clone appeared once. The J gene is TRBJ2-1, the V gene TRBV3-1 (or the pseudogene TRBV3-2), with D perhaps matching TRBD2 (5 bases). Deletions cut 1 base from V and 9 bases from J, with 13 bases between. Germline V gene sequence: CDR1 LGHDT, CDR2 YNNKEL (reference sequence). The CDR3 loop spans 14 amino acids. CDR3 DNA: TGTGCCAGCAGCCAAGCGGGCCCAGCGGCTGAGCAGTTCTTC. The encoded protein is CASSQAGPAAEQFF.

J is TRBJ1-1 and V is TRBV12-3 or TRBV12-4; TRBD1 matches at 7 bases. This CDR3 is built from 13 residues. V trimming: 9 bases; J trimming: 1 base; junction bases outside the gene matches: 5. The CDR3 here is CASSRGPNTEAFF. DNA for the CDR3: TGTGCCAGTAGTAGGGGGCCGAACACTGAAGCTTTCTTT.

This chain connects TRBV20-1 to TRBJ2-3; no firm D call. The CDR3 runs 11 residues. CDR1 is DFQATT and CDR2 is SNEGSKA in the germline V gene (reference sequence). The V and J ends lost 0 bases and 10 bases respectively, with 8 bases between them. The CDR3: CSAREDFAQYF. The CDR3 DNA reads as TGCAGTGCTAGAGAAGACTTTGCGCAGTATTTT.

V is TRBV4-1 and J is TRBJ2-2; possible D gene TRBD1, 6 bases. Germline CDR1 MGHRA, CDR2 YSYEKL. The CDR3 runs to 16 residues. Trimming took off 2 bases at V and 4 bases at J, with 14 bases between the two ends. CDR3 in DNA: TGCGCCAGCAGCCAATCCGGGACACTCCGCACCGGGGAGCTGTTTTTT. This gives the protein CASSQSGTLRTGELFF.

This clone was detected a few times. This chain uses TRBV4-2 with TRBJ2-5; 7 nucleotides line up with TRBD2. Germline CDR1 LGHNA, CDR2 YNFKEQ. The trim removed 0 bases at V and 5 bases at J, leaving 3 bases unmatched. The CDR3 consists of 14 residues. This chain's CDR3 is CASSQELREETQYF. The CDR3 DNA follows: TGTGCCAGCAGCCAAGAATTGCGGGAGGAGACCCAGTACTTC.

The gene calls are TRBV5-1 and TRBJ2-7, with a tentative D call TRBD1 (5 bases). Trimming took 3 bases from V and 6 from J, leaving 19 bases between them. The CDR3 is 15 amino acids. Germline V gene sequence: CDR1 SGHRS, CDR2 YFSETQ. Written as DNA, the CDR3 is TGCGCCAGCAGCTGGGGCACAATAGGGGTGGCCGAGCAGTACTTC. The encoded protein is CASSWGTIGVAEQYF. The full variable domain, rest sourced from reference TRBV5-1 and TRBJ2-7, is KAGVTQTPRYLIKTRGQQVTLSCSPISGHRSVSWYQQTPGQGLQFLFEYFSETQRNKGNFPGRFSGRQFSNSRSEMNVSTLELGDSALYLCASSWGTIGVAEQYFGPGTRLTVT.

J is TRBJ1-1 and V is TRBV10-3; D gene ambiguous. V lost 3 bases and J lost 5, with 16 bases in between. Germline CDR1 is ENHRY and CDR2 is SYGVKD. The CDR3 consists of 15 residues. The CDR3 spells CAISDWETPRTEAFF. The CDR3 bases are TGTGCCATCAGTGACTGGGAGACCCCCCGGACTGAAGCTTTCTTT.

This chain links TRBV4-2 with TRBJ2-2; TRBD2 matches at 10 bases. J was trimmed by 6 bases and V by 0 bases; bases with no gene match: 13. CDR1 is LGHNA, CDR2 YNFKEQ, per germline. This CDR3 contains 19 residues. CDR3 in DNA: TGTGCCAGCAGCCAAGATCGACTTTCCCTAGCGGGGGTATCCGGGGAGCTGTTTTTT. It encodes CASSQDRLSLAGVSGELFF.

The rearrangement links TRBV18 to TRBJ1-4; D is perhaps TRBD1 (5 bases). V was pared by 5 bases and J by 5 bases, with 18 bases between. The CDR3 spans 16 residues. CDR1 and CDR2 (germline): KGHSH, LQKENI. This CDR3 is CASSILTGLRNEKLFF. CDR3 DNA: TGTGCCAGCTCAATTCTTACGGGACTGCGAAATGAAAAACTGTTTTTT.